Below, 32 T cell receptor beta chains from the same sample are listed, as sequenced in a study of cytomegalovirus exposure and HLA in healthy donors (TCRdb year 2017). Library preparation used the immunoSEQ multiplex PCR assay. A mixture of 60 forward primers for TCR Vbeta segments and 13 reverse primers for TCR Jbeta segments was used in the multiplex PCR. Held by TCRdb, this immuneACCESS table contains in-frame sequences only and omits some clones. Under half of the omission traces to an unresolved V gene where checked; the cause of the rest is unknown. The sample table lists approximately 97,000 clones, 50% to 70% of them with a count of one. Clones ranked in the top ten supply more than 4.5% of the sample. Sequenced material: PBMCs. The source is a human donor in good health.

This chain connects TRBV19 to TRBJ1-2; D remains ambiguous. V dropped 5 bases and J dropped 2 bases, with 12 bases sitting between them. The CDR3 runs 14 residues. Germline V gene sequence: CDR1 LNHDA, CDR2 SQIVND (reference sequence). The CDR3 sequence: CASSPQGVNYGYTF. In DNA, the CDR3 is TGTGCCAGTAGTCCCCAAGGAGTCAACTATGGCTACACCTTC.

The genes are TRBV7-9 and TRBJ2-2; D might be TRBD2 (5 bases). The CDR3 covers 17 residues. Germline V gives CDR1 SEHNR, CDR2 FQNEAQ (reference sequence). V was trimmed by 5 bases and J by 5 bases, leaving 21 bases between them. The CDR3 DNA reads TGTGCCAGCAGCCATCCGAGACGGACTGTCTGGACCGGGGAGCTGTTTTTT. Its protein product is CASSHPRRTVWTGELFF.

This clone was found a few times. The chain combines TRBV4-1 with TRBJ1-2; D gene ambiguous. V dropped 1 base and J dropped 2 bases, with 11 bases sitting between them. Germline CDR1 is MGHRA and CDR2 is YSYEKL. This CDR3 contains 15 residues. The CDR3, as DNA: TGCGCCAGCAGCCAAGTCTTCCGGGAGAACTATGGCTACACCTTC. Residues: CASSQVFRENYGYTF.

CDR3 sequence (DNA): TGTGCCTGGAGTTATAGGGGCGAGCAGTACTTC. Translation: CAWSYRGEQYF. J is TRBJ2-7 and V is TRBV30, with D perhaps TRBD1 (5 bases). CDR1 is GTSNPN and CDR2 is SVGIG in the germline V gene (reference sequence). This CDR3 contains 11 residues. V lost 2 bases and J lost 6, with 8 bases in between.

The chain recombines TRBV10-3 with TRBJ2-3, with TRBD1 matching over 9 bases. The ends lost 10 bases at V and 5 bases at J; junction bases unmatched: 7. CDR1 and CDR2 from the germline V gene are ENHRY and SYGVKD. The CDR3 consists of 13 residues. Here the CDR3 reads CATKQGAVDTQYF. The CDR3 DNA reads as TGTGCCACAAAACAGGGGGCTGTAGATACGCAGTATTTT.

The chain has TRBV4-1 and TRBJ1-6; 8 nucleotides align to TRBD1. CDR1 is MGHRA, CDR2 YSYEKL, per germline. This CDR3 is built from 19 residues. V gave up 0 bases and J gave up 6 bases; unmatched junction bases: 13. The DNA for the CDR3 is TGCGCCAGCAGCCAAGAAGGGACGCAGGGGGCGGCGGGTAATTCACCCCTCCACTTT. Its protein is CASSQEGTQGAAGNSPLHF.

This clone appeared a single time. The chain employs TRBV6-5 and TRBJ2-7; D ambiguous. Trimming left V 0 bases short and J 1 base short, with 10 bases between. This CDR3 has 15 residues. CDR1 and CDR2 (germline): MNHEY, SVGAGI. DNA for the CDR3: TGTGCCAGCAGTTACTCGAAGTGGCAGTCCTACGAGCAGTACTTC. It yields the protein CASSYSKWQSYEQYF.

The genes are TRBV28 and TRBJ2-1; the match to TRBD2 covers 7 bases. Germline lookup yields CDR1 MDHEN and CDR2 SYDVKM. This CDR3 region has 14 residues. V dropped 4 bases and J dropped 11; count of bases not matched to a gene: 11. CDR3 in amino acids: CASSSLDSSGQQFF. The CDR3 nucleotides are TGTGCCAGCAGTTCATTAGACTCTAGCGGACAGCAGTTCTTC.

This clone occurred a few times. The chain joins TRBV15 to TRBJ2-5; TRBD1 aligns across 8 bases. J lost 5 bases, V lost 5 bases, and 13 bases had no gene match. The CDR3 loop spans 16 amino acids. The germline CDR1 and CDR2 sequences are LNHNV and YYDKDF (reference sequence). The CDR3 nucleotides are TGTGCCACCAGCGGACTGGACAGGGAAGTAGGGGAGACCCAGTACTTC. Translating it yields CATSGLDREVGETQYF.

The V call is TRBV9, the J call TRBJ2-5; 13 bases line up with TRBD2. The CDR3 sequence is 16 residues long. CDR1 and CDR2 from the germline V gene are SGDLS and YYNGEE. After removal of 3 bases from V and 5 bases from J, the junction contained 7 bases not matched to a gene. This CDR3 is CASSARTSGSFETQYF. The CDR3 nucleotides read TGTGCCAGCAGCGCTCGGACTAGCGGGAGTTTTGAGACCCAGTACTTC.

This clone has more than one count but fewer than ten. The V gene is TRBV2, the J gene TRBJ2-1; D is undetermined. Trimming removed 6 bases from V and 10 bases from J, with 10 bases in between. The CDR3 length is 11 residues. Germline values: CDR1 SNHLY, CDR2 FYNNEI. Here the CDR3 reads CASRVAPEQFF. The CDR3 DNA is TGTGCCAGCAGGGTAGCCCCCGAGCAGTTCTTC.

On this clone itself: At one boundary the junction diverges from the germline segment, which might be a read error. This sequence joins TRBV6-6 and TRBJ2-5; a possible D gene is TRBD1 (5 bases). This CDR3 comprises 15 residues. Germline CDR1 and CDR2: MNHNY and SVGAGI (reference sequence). CDR3 sequence reads: CASSYSTARQEPQYF. The CDR3, as DNA: TGTGCCAGCAGTTACTCGACAGCCCGACAAGAGCCCCAGTACTTC.

The rearrangement joins TRBV7-2 to TRBJ1-1; D unresolved. The CDR3 loop spans 14 amino acids. Trimming stripped 1 base from V and 1 base from J, with 7 bases between. CDR1 is SGHTA and CDR2 is FQGNSA in the germline V gene. CDR3 DNA sequence: TGTGCCAGCAGCTTAGAGTACGGGAACACTGAAGCTTTCTTT. Translated: CASSLEYGNTEAFF.

The chain carries TRBV7-9 and TRBJ2-2; D may be TRBD1 (5 bases). The CDR3 loop spans 14 amino acids. Trimming left V 4 bases short and J 9 bases short, with 15 bases between. Germline V gene sequence: CDR1 SEHNR, CDR2 FQNEAQ (reference sequence). CDR3 nucleotide sequence: TGTGCCAGCAGCTACGGACATCTCGAATGGGAGCTGTTTTTT. Encoded protein: CASSYGHLEWELFF.

The rearrangement joins TRBV15 to TRBJ1-2, with unresolved D. The CDR3 spans 13 residues. Looked up from germline, CDR1 is LNHNV and CDR2 is YYDKDF (reference sequence). Deletions cut 0 bases from V and 7 bases from J, with 9 bases between. In DNA form, the CDR3 reads TGTGCCACCAGCAGAGATCTGGAGGTTGGCTACACCTTC. It translates to CATSRDLEVGYTF.

V usage is TRBV7-7 and J usage is TRBJ2-6; D may be TRBD1 (6 bases). The germline V gene has CDR1 SSHAT and CDR2 FNYEAQ (reference sequence). V lost 0 bases and J 2 bases, leaving 8 bases between the germline ends. The CDR3 is 16 amino acids. Written as DNA, the CDR3 is TGTGCCAGCAGCTTAGCCCCAGGGGCTGGGGCCAACGTCCTGACTTTC. It translates to CASSLAPGAGANVLTF. Full variable domain (remainder filled in from reference TRBV7-7 and TRBJ2-6): GAGVSQSPRYKVTKRGQDVTLRCDPISSHATLYWYQQALGQGPEFLTYFNYEAQPDKSGLPSDRFSAERPEGSISTLTIQRTEQRDSAMYRCASSLAPGAGANVLTFGAGSRLTVL.

This clone showed up just a few times. The rearrangement uses TRBV10-3 and TRBJ2-2; a possible D gene is TRBD1 (5 bases). Germline V gene lookup returns CDR1 ENHRY and CDR2 SYGVKD. V gave up 7 bases and J gave up 2 bases, with 14 bases separating them. The CDR3 runs to 15 residues. The CDR3 nucleotides read TGTGCCATCACCAAGGACACGGATAACACCGGGGAGCTGTTTTTT. It encodes CAITKDTDNTGELFF.

This chain joins TRBV11-3 and TRBJ2-3, with D hard to call. The CDR3 covers 12 residues. From germline, CDR1 is SGHNT and CDR2 YENEEA. The germline V and J ends were trimmed by 4 bases and 7 bases, with 9 bases remaining between them. The CDR3 DNA reads TGTGCCAGCAGCTCGAGGTTGAATACGCAGTATTTT. Translated: CASSSRLNTQYF.

The table lists this clone with a count of one. The chain links TRBV11-1 to TRBJ2-5; 8 bases agree with TRBD1. V was clipped by 3 bases and J by 5 bases; unmatched bases: 11. Germline values: CDR1 SGHAT, CDR2 FQDESV (reference sequence). This CDR3 is 16 amino acids long. The CDR3 loop reads CASSFSLQGARETQYF. The CDR3 nucleotides are TGTGCCAGCAGCTTCTCCCTCCAGGGGGCAAGGGAGACCCAGTACTTC.

This clone occurred a few times. This chain joins TRBV27 and TRBJ2-7, with TRBD2 matching over 10 bases. After removal of 8 bases from V and 7 bases from J, the junction contained 23 bases not matched to a gene. CDR1 and CDR2 from the germline V gene are MNHEY and SMNVEV (reference sequence). The CDR3 consists of 18 residues. The CDR3 spells CASGGYLAGEGSSGEQYF. For the CDR3, the DNA is TGTGCCAGCGGGGGATACCTAGCGGGAGAGGGTTCTTCGGGTGAGCAGTACTTC.

The CDR3 DNA is TGTGCCAGCGGCCCGGGACAGGGTACCAACGAGCAGTACTTC. Translated: CASGPGQGTNEQYF. The chain links TRBV6-6 to TRBJ2-5, with TRBD1 matching over 9 bases. The tail of the sequence fits TRBJ2-7 better, so the J call may be wrong. Germline CDR1 MNHNY, CDR2 SVGAGI (reference sequence). The length of the CDR3 is 14 residues.

V and J are TRBV28 and TRBJ2-7; 9 nucleotides match TRBD1. This CDR3 has 13 amino acids. V was clipped by 5 bases and J by 4 bases; unmatched bases: 3. CDR1 is MDHEN and CDR2 is SYDVKM in the germline V gene. The CDR3, as DNA: TGTGCCAGCAGTACAGGGGGCTTTTACGAGCAGTACTTC. The encoded protein is CASSTGGFYEQYF.

This clone appeared once. CDR3: CASSLFGRAETQYF. The CDR3 DNA reads TGTGCCAGCAGTTTATTCGGCAGGGCTGAGACCCAGTACTTC. The V call is TRBV28, the J call TRBJ2-5, with D possibly TRBD1 on 5 matching bases. This CDR3 contains 14 residues. CDR1 is MDHEN, CDR2 SYDVKM, per germline. Trimming took off 1 base at V and 5 bases at J, with 11 bases between the two ends.

The CDR3 region is CASSSTGLTGNTIYF. The CDR3 bases are TGTGCCAGCAGCTCGACAGGGCTAACTGGAAACACCATATATTTT. The chain joins TRBV11-2 to TRBJ1-3; 7 bases fit TRBD1. This CDR3 spans 15 amino acids. V shed 4 bases and J 2 bases; nucleotides not matched to a gene: 5. CDR1 is SGHAT and CDR2 is FQNNGV in the germline V gene.

The V gene is TRBV5-1, the J gene TRBJ1-2, with TRBD1 as a possible D gene (6 bases). V lost 0 bases and J 7 bases, leaving 22 bases between the germline ends. The CDR3 runs 17 residues. CDR1 SGHRS and CDR2 YFSETQ come from the germline V gene. CDR3 sequence reads: CASSLALDPFTGSGYTF. The CDR3 nucleotides read TGCGCCAGCAGCTTGGCCCTGGACCCTTTCACAGGGTCTGGCTACACCTTC.

This clone occurred once. This chain links TRBV5-1 with TRBJ1-1; 8 nucleotides line up with TRBD1. This CDR3 has 18 residues. Germline V gene lookup returns CDR1 SGHRS and CDR2 YFSETQ. The trim removed 4 bases at V and 5 bases at J, leaving 19 bases unmatched. The CDR3, as DNA: TGCGCCAGCAGCCCAAGCTGGACAGGGTGGGGACTGGAAACTGAAGCTTTCTTT. Protein sequence: CASSPSWTGWGLETEAFF.

V is TRBV5-4 and J is TRBJ2-1; the match to TRBD2 covers 14 bases. The CDR3 length is 16 residues. The V segment lost 3 bases and the J segment 7 bases; nucleotides outside the gene matches: 6. Germline CDR1 reads SGHNT; CDR2 reads YYREEE (reference sequence). DNA of the CDR3: TGTGCCAGCAGCTCACTGGGACTAGCGGGAGTGAATGAGCAGTTCTTC. Translation gives CASSSLGLAGVNEQFF.

This clone turned up a few times. The chain links TRBV28 to TRBJ2-2; 9 bases map to TRBD2. This CDR3 has 17 amino acids. J lost 2 bases, V lost 3 bases, and 7 bases had no gene match. Per the germline V gene, CDR1 is MDHEN and CDR2 is SYDVKM. The CDR3 spells CASSLAGTSQNTGELFF. CDR3 in DNA: TGTGCCAGCAGTTTGGCCGGGACTAGCCAAAACACCGGGGAGCTGTTTTTT.

This clone came up once. V and J are TRBV28 and TRBJ2-7; D unclear. CDR3 length: 11 residues. Deletions cut 5 bases from V and 3 bases from J, with 5 bases between. Per germline, CDR1 MDHEN and CDR2 SYDVKM. CDR3 DNA: TGTGCCAGCAGTCGACACTACGAGCAGTACTTC. Residues: CASSRHYEQYF.

This clone has more than one count but fewer than ten. The rearrangement uses TRBV25-1 and TRBJ1-1; D is uncertain. Germline CDR1 and CDR2: MGHDK and SYGVNS. This CDR3 has 15 residues. V lost 1 base and J 4 bases, leaving 13 bases between the germline ends. CDR3 amino acids: CASSELSRGSTEAFF. In nucleotides, the CDR3 is TGTGCCAGCAGTGAATTATCGAGAGGGAGCACTGAAGCTTTCTTT. The whole variable domain, filled in from reference TRBV25-1 and TRBJ1-1, reads EADIYQTPRYLVIGTGKKITLECSQTMGHDKMYWYQQDPGMELHLIHYSYGVNSTEKGDLSSESTVSRIRTEHFPLTLESARPSHTSQYLCASSELSRGSTEAFFGQGTRLTVV.

This chain connects TRBV11-2 to TRBJ2-3; D remains ambiguous. V lost 3 bases to trimming and J lost 2 bases, with 12 bases between them. CDR3 length: 15 residues. Germline V gene lookup returns CDR1 SGHAT and CDR2 FQNNGV. The CDR3 protein is CASSFFTALTDTQYF. In nucleotides, the CDR3 is TGTGCCAGCAGCTTTTTCACAGCCCTCACAGATACGCAGTATTTT.

The rearrangement links TRBV6-1 to TRBJ2-5, with a tentative D call TRBD1 (5 bases). V lost 7 bases, J lost 0 bases, and 15 bases lay in between. Germline-derived CDR1 and CDR2 are MNHNS and SASEGT. CDR3 length: 15 amino acids. Here the CDR3 reads CASTPRRADQETQYF. CDR3 nucleotides: TGTGCCAGCACCCCTCGCAGGGCCGACCAAGAGACCCAGTACTTC.